These 32 T cell receptor beta chains were all obtained from the same sample, sequenced in a study of T cell responses to AZD1222 COVID-19 vaccine. The assay was immunoSEQ multiplex PCR, and TCRdb's table has in-frame clones only and misses some. This table holds 130,000 or so clones, more than 80% found once. The specimen was peripheral blood, collected 28 days after the second dose of the MenACWY control vaccine. These receptors were collected from an adult who received the MenACWY meningococcal vaccine as a control.

The chain links TRBV7-2 to TRBJ1-3, with D possibly matching TRBD1 (5 bases). Looked up from germline, CDR1 is SGHTA and CDR2 is FQGNSA. Trimming shortened V by 5 bases and J by 1 base, and 18 bases separated the two germline ends. This CDR3 contains 17 residues. The CDR3 reads CASSARIGPGSGNTIYF. For the CDR3, the DNA is TGTGCCAGCAGCGCAAGGATAGGGCCAGGGTCTGGAAACACCATATATTTT.

This rearrangement joins TRBV6-5 to TRBJ2-6; D unclear. The germline V gene has CDR1 MNHEY and CDR2 SVGAGI. V lost 6 bases to trimming and J lost 0 bases, with 9 bases between them. The length of the CDR3 is 15 residues. The CDR3 region is CASSTRSSGANVLTF. The CDR3 DNA follows: TGTGCCAGCAGCACTCGTAGCTCTGGGGCCAACGTCCTGACTTTC.

Here the CDR3 DNA reads TGTGCCAGCAGTATACAGGGTTGGGAGCTGTTTTTT. Translation gives CASSIQGWELFF. The chain joins TRBV28 to TRBJ2-2; TRBD1 might be the D (6 bases). This CDR3 has 12 amino acids. The V end was cut by 5 bases, the J end by 9 bases, with 10 bases between. Germline V gene data show CDR1 as MDHEN and CDR2 as SYDVKM.

J is TRBJ2-7 and V is TRBV7-8; 7 bases match TRBD1. CDR3 size: 14 residues. Trimming at V came to 4 bases and at J to 2 bases, leaving 5 bases not matched to a gene. CDR1 is SGHVS and CDR2 is FQNEAQ in the germline V gene. The CDR3 loop reads CASSSSGGTYEQYF. The CDR3 DNA reads TGTGCCAGCAGCTCCTCAGGGGGAACCTACGAGCAGTACTTC.

This chain joins TRBV6-5 and TRBJ1-2; 8 nucleotides line up with TRBD1. Germline V lookup: CDR1 MNHEY, CDR2 SVGAGI. V lost 6 bases, J lost 4 bases, and 4 bases stayed unmatched. The CDR3 extends over 13 amino acids. The CDR3, as DNA: TGTGCCAGCAGCCCCGGGACAGGCTATGGCTACACCTTC. Translation gives CASSPGTGYGYTF.

The chain joins TRBV28 to TRBJ2-2; no clear D. V lost 7 bases, J lost 6 bases, and 9 bases lay in between. CDR3 length equals 12 residues. Looked up from germline, CDR1 is MDHEN and CDR2 is SYDVKM. The CDR3 bases are TGTGCCAGCACCCCTGGGGCCGGGGAGCTGTTTTTT. It specifies CASTPGAGELFF.

This rearrangement joins TRBV12-3 or TRBV12-4 to TRBJ2-5, with D perhaps being TRBD1 or TRBD2 (5 bases each). V gave up 6 bases and J gave up 5 bases, with 13 bases separating them. The CDR3 extends over 13 amino acids. This CDR3 is CASRQGDGETQYF. CDR3 bases: TGTGCCAGCAGACAAGGGGACGGGGAGACCCAGTACTTC.

This clone appeared a single time. V usage is TRBV4-1 and J usage is TRBJ1-2, with D uncertain. CDR1 is MGHRA, CDR2 YSYEKL, per germline. The CDR3 is 16 amino acids. The ends were cut back, 0 bases at V and 6 bases at J, with 17 bases in the middle. The CDR3 sequence is CASSQDFNTAAHGYTF. As DNA, the CDR3 is TGCGCCAGCAGCCAAGATTTTAACACGGCAGCGCATGGCTACACCTTC.

The chain is built from TRBV7-9 and TRBJ2-1; 13 positions agree with TRBD2. Per the germline V gene, CDR1 is SEHNR and CDR2 is FQNEAQ (reference sequence). The CDR3 is 15 residues long. The V segment lost 5 bases and the J segment 8 bases; nucleotides outside the gene matches: 6. CDR3 residues: CASSPRTSGSDEQFF. DNA for the CDR3: TGTGCCAGCAGCCCGAGGACTAGCGGGAGCGATGAGCAGTTCTTC.

The rearrangement links TRBV2 to TRBJ2-1; D possibly corresponds to TRBD1 (8 bases). This CDR3 contains 17 residues. Germline values: CDR1 SNHLY, CDR2 FYNNEI. V was pared by 3 bases and J by 4 bases, with 19 bases between. CDR3 sequence: CASSETGEGNGYNEQFF. The CDR3 nucleotides read TGTGCCAGCAGTGAGACAGGGGAGGGTAATGGTTACAATGAGCAGTTCTTC. Complete variable domain (other parts from reference TRBV2 and TRBJ2-1): EPEVTQTPSHQVTQMGQEVILRCVPISNHLYFYWYRQILGQKVEFLVSFYNNEISEKSEIFDDQFSVERPDGSNFTLKIRSTKLEDSAMYFCASSETGEGNGYNEQFFGPGTRLTVL.

The chain couples TRBV11-2 to TRBJ1-3; TRBD1 matches 10 bases. J gave up 3 bases and V 6 bases, and 17 bases lay outside the gene matches. The CDR3 consists of 19 residues. CDR1 is SGHAT and CDR2 is FQNNGV in the germline V gene. CDR3 DNA: TGTGCCAGCAGACCACCCCGACAGGGGGCCATACTAGATGGAAACACCATATATTTT. This encodes CASRPPRQGAILDGNTIYF.

Details on this clone: A junction end diverges from the germline sequence, so it may reflect a read error. V and J are TRBV4-2 and TRBJ2-7; TRBD2 matches 15 bases. This CDR3 region has 19 residues. Germline CDR1 is LGHNA and CDR2 is YNFKEQ. CDR3 DNA: TGTGCCAGCAGCCTCCGCCTCGGACTAGCGGGAGGGCCCTCCAACGAGCAGTACTTC. It specifies CASSLRLGLAGGPSNEQYF.

The chain recombines TRBV24-1 with TRBJ2-7, with 8 bases matching TRBD1. This CDR3 is 16 amino acids long. Germline V gene sequence: CDR1 KGHDR, CDR2 SFDVKD. V shed 2 bases and J 1 base; nucleotides not matched to a gene: 6. CDR3 nucleotide sequence: TGTGCCACCAGTGATTCCCGGGACAGGAGTTCCTACGAGCAGTACTTC. Translating it yields CATSDSRDRSSYEQYF.

This CDR3 reads CASSLARDTFRGELFF. CDR3 sequence (DNA): TGTGCCAGCAGCTTAGCCCGGGACACTTTCCGTGGTGAACTGTTTTTT. The chain couples TRBV7-9 to TRBJ1-4; possible D gene TRBD1, 6 bases. From germline, CDR1 is SEHNR and CDR2 FQNEAQ (reference sequence). The CDR3 contains 16 residues. V was shortened by 0 bases and J by 12 bases, with 20 bases between the two germline ends.

This chain links TRBV27 with TRBJ2-7, with D possibly being TRBD2 (6 bases). Germline V gene data show CDR1 as MNHEY and CDR2 as SMNVEV (reference sequence). This CDR3 spans 15 amino acids. The V end lost 3 bases, the J end lost 1 base, and 13 bases lay between the germline ends. The CDR3 nucleotides are TGTGCCAGCAGTTTTAGTTCCGGGAGATCCTACGAGCAGTACTTC. The encoded protein is CASSFSSGRSYEQYF.

This clone showed up just once. The genes are TRBV19 and TRBJ1-6; unclear D gene. Germline values: CDR1 LNHDA, CDR2 SQIVND (reference sequence). The V end was cut by 10 bases, the J end by 6 bases, with 13 bases between. The CDR3 extends over 13 amino acids. The CDR3 DNA is TGTGCCACCGCCCGCGGGGTTAATTCACCCCTCCACTTT. It specifies CATARGVNSPLHF.

The V call is TRBV14, the J call TRBJ1-1, with D possibly being TRBD1 (6 bases). V was pared by 4 bases and J by 4 bases, with 19 bases between. CDR1 is SGHDN, CDR2 FVKESK, per germline. This CDR3 is 16 amino acids long. CDR3 protein: CASSLGPRGKSTEAFF. DNA of the CDR3: TGTGCCAGCAGCCTGGGACCCAGGGGAAAGAGCACTGAAGCTTTCTTT.

With respect to this clone: An end of the junction differs from the germline gene, which may be a read error. This chain uses TRBV7-9 with TRBJ1-6; D is perhaps TRBD1 (5 bases). CDR1 is SEHNR and CDR2 is FQNEAQ in the germline V gene (reference sequence). The CDR3 runs to 16 residues. Here the CDR3 reads CASRLGGGSYNSPLHF. Here the CDR3 DNA reads TGTGCCAGCCGCTTGGGGGGGGGCTCCTATAATTCACCCCTCCACTTT.

This rearrangement joins TRBV9 to TRBJ2-3; possible D gene TRBD1, 6 bases. Germline V gives CDR1 SGDLS, CDR2 YYNGEE. The CDR3 is 15 residues long. Trimming took 6 bases from V and 3 from J, leaving 17 bases between them. CDR3 in DNA: TGTGCCAGCACCTTAAGAGGGGGTCGGACAGATACGCAGTATTTT. The encoded protein is CASTLRGGRTDTQYF.

The genes are TRBV5-1 and TRBJ2-3, with D possibly TRBD2 on 5 matching bases. This CDR3 is built from 13 residues. Germline loops: CDR1 SGHRS, CDR2 YFSETQ. The ends were cut back, 3 bases at V and 2 bases at J, with 7 bases in the middle. The CDR3 nucleotides read TGCGCCAGCAGCTCCGGGGACACAGATACGCAGTATTTT. Its protein product is CASSSGDTDTQYF.

The V and J genes are TRBV30 and TRBJ2-7; D remains ambiguous. The CDR3 consists of 11 residues. Trimming removed 2 bases from V and 3 bases from J, with 5 bases in between. Germline assignment: CDR1 GTSNPN and CDR2 SVGIG (reference sequence). The CDR3 loop is CAWSQLYEQYF. In DNA, the CDR3 is TGTGCCTGGAGTCAGCTCTACGAGCAGTACTTC.

In DNA form, the CDR3 reads TGTGCCAGCAGCTTACATCCCCAGGGCGGCTATGGCTACACCTTC. Protein sequence: CASSLHPQGGYGYTF. The chain has TRBV7-2 and TRBJ1-2, with D tentatively TRBD1 (5 bases). The ends were cut back, 2 bases at V and 4 bases at J, with 14 bases in the middle. Germline assignment: CDR1 SGHTA and CDR2 FQGNSA. This CDR3 is built from 15 residues.

This clone occurred once. The chain links TRBV10-1 to TRBJ2-5, with D uncertain. The ends were cut back, 3 bases at V and 1 base at J, with 6 bases in the middle. The germline CDR1 and CDR2 sequences are WNHNN and SYGVQD (reference sequence). The CDR3 runs to 13 residues. CDR3 amino acids: CASSDHVQETQYF. The CDR3 DNA reads TGCGCCAGCAGTGACCACGTCCAAGAGACCCAGTACTTC.

The chain links TRBV18 to TRBJ1-1; weak D call: TRBD1 (5 bases). Germline V gene sequence: CDR1 KGHSH, CDR2 LQKENI. This CDR3 has 15 residues. V dropped 3 bases and J dropped 0 bases, with 11 bases sitting between them. CDR3 sequence: CASSPGTVMNTEAFF. The CDR3 nucleotides are TGTGCCAGCTCACCTGGGACGGTAATGAACACTGAAGCTTTCTTT.

This clone has a handful of counts. The chain has TRBV14 and TRBJ1-6; D is unresolved. Trimming took 0 bases from V and 0 from J, leaving 9 bases between them. The CDR3 is made up of 17 amino acids. CDR1 is SGHDN, CDR2 FVKESK, per germline. The CDR3 reads CASSQDPISSYNSPLHF. The CDR3 region has the DNA TGTGCCAGCAGCCAAGATCCGATTAGCTCCTATAATTCACCCCTCCACTTT.

The rearrangement links TRBV6-5 to TRBJ1-2, with 9 bases that match TRBD1. Trimming at V came to 2 bases and at J to 5 bases, leaving 9 bases not matched to a gene. Germline lookup yields CDR1 MNHEY and CDR2 SVGAGI. This CDR3 has 16 residues. The CDR3 loop is CASSYEQGASVYGYTF. In DNA form, the CDR3 reads TGTGCCAGCAGTTACGAACAGGGGGCGTCCGTATATGGCTACACCTTC.

The CDR3 protein is CASSSYGTGRSYEQYV. DNA of the CDR3: TGTGCCAGCAGTTCCTACGGGACAGGGCGCTCCTACGAGCAGTACGTC. The V gene is TRBV28, the J gene TRBJ2-7; 9 nucleotides align to TRBD1. V lost 4 bases to trimming and J lost 0 bases; unmatched junction nucleotides: 7. The CDR3 sequence is 16 residues long. Germline V gives CDR1 MDHEN, CDR2 SYDVKM.

This clone is a singleton in its sample. The chain is built from TRBV2 and TRBJ1-1; no clear D gene. The CDR3 extends over 13 amino acids. V was clipped by 3 bases and J by 1 base, with 6 bases between them. The V gene's germline CDR1 is SNHLY and CDR2 FYNNEI. CDR3 in DNA: TGTGCCAGCAGTGACGAGTCGAACACTGAAGCTTTCTTT. Translating gives CASSDESNTEAFF.

This clone has a handful of counts. The chain uses TRBV24-1 and TRBJ1-5; TRBD1 aligns across 10 bases. The junction had 2 bases not matched to a gene; V was cut back by 4 bases and J by 6 bases. Germline V gene lookup returns CDR1 KGHDR and CDR2 SFDVKD. This CDR3 contains 14 residues. The CDR3 nucleotides are TGTGCCACCAGTGAGGGGGACAGGGGTCAGCCCCAGCATTTT. It translates to CATSEGDRGQPQHF.

This clone was detected only once. The chain couples TRBV6-5 to TRBJ1-3, with unresolved D. The CDR3 covers 14 residues. Germline V gives CDR1 MNHEY, CDR2 SVGAGI. The V end lost 6 bases, the J end lost 3 bases, and 12 bases lay between the germline ends. CDR3 loop: CASRYGRGGNTIYF. CDR3 nucleotides: TGTGCCAGCAGATATGGTAGAGGTGGAAACACCATATATTTT.

This clone was seen just once. The chain's CDR3 is CASSEGLHLSGANVLTF. The CDR3 DNA follows: TGTGCCAGCAGTGAAGGCCTCCACCTCTCTGGGGCCAACGTCCTGACTTTC. This rearrangement joins TRBV6-4 to TRBJ2-6; D gene uncertain. The germline V gene encodes CDR1 MRHNA and CDR2 SNTAGT. CDR3 length: 17 residues. Trimming cost V 3 bases and J 0 bases, with 12 bases left between them.

The chain has TRBV2 and TRBJ1-5; D remains ambiguous. Germline V gene sequence: CDR1 SNHLY, CDR2 FYNNEI. The ends were cut back, 4 bases at V and 0 bases at J, with 10 bases in the middle. The CDR3 covers 15 residues. The CDR3 loop reads CASSVLRFSNQPQHF. CDR3 DNA: TGTGCCAGCAGTGTACTTAGGTTTAGCAATCAGCCCCAGCATTTT.